Below, 14 T cell receptor beta chains from the same sample are listed, as sequenced in a study of CD8 T cells in ankylosing spondylitis. Findings of the study overall: Ankylosing spondylitis blood appeared to be characterized by a TCR beta motif of 7 to 9 highly homologous variants.

TCRdb re-called the 5' RACE reads through MiXCR, storing one row per CDR3 protein. The sample records approximately 550,000 distinct CDR3 sequences, about 12% being singletons. Their cognate antigens are unknown. Sequencing was carried out using blood, either unsorted or a sorted T cell fraction (not recorded which). The receptors stem from a male donor with ankylosing spondylitis.

This clonotype was counted at least ten times. This chain connects TRBV29-1 to TRBJ2-1, with 10 bases fitting TRBD1. Germline CDR1 SQVTM, CDR2 ANQGSEA. The CDR3 length is 14 residues. The ends lost 6 bases at V and 9 bases at J; junction bases unmatched: 11. The CDR3: CSVARDRGHGEQFF. CDR3 nucleotides: TGCAGCGTGGCCCGTGACAGGGGGCATGGTGAGCAGTTCTTC.

This clonotype was seen only a few times. The chain carries TRBV7-6 and TRBJ2-5; 8 bases match TRBD2. J was trimmed by 9 bases and V by 1 base; bases with no gene match: 13. This CDR3 is 16 amino acids long. The germline V gene has CDR1 SGHVS and CDR2 FNYEAQ. In DNA form, the CDR3 reads TGTGCCAGCAGCTTAGGAACTGGTGGGACTAGTTTAGCCCAGTACTTC. Translation gives CASSLGTGGTSLAQYF.

V and J are TRBV3-1 and TRBJ2-3; D is uncertain. The CDR3 is made up of 13 amino acids. Trimming took 4 bases from V and 2 from J, leaving 7 bases between them. Germline V gene lookup returns CDR1 LGHDT and CDR2 YNNKEL (reference sequence). The CDR3 bases are TGTGCCAGCAGCCTTCACAACACAGATACGCAGTATTTT. It is translated as CASSLHNTDTQYF.

In its sample, this clonotype was seen a few times. The chain is built from TRBV10-3 and TRBJ1-2; 7 nucleotides line up with TRBD1. The junction had 6 bases not matched to a gene; V was cut back by 6 bases and J by 2 bases. The CDR3 covers 14 residues. The germline CDR1 and CDR2 sequences are ENHRY and SYGVKD. CDR3 DNA sequence: TGTGCCATCAGCCCTCTGACAGGGAACTATGGCTACACCTTC. Residues: CAISPLTGNYGYTF.

The sample holds a few counts of this clonotype. The chain couples TRBV29-1 to TRBJ2-5; D is perhaps TRBD1 (5 bases). V was cut by 0 bases and J by 4 bases, with 15 bases left in between. Germline V lookup: CDR1 SQVTM, CDR2 ANQGSEA. The CDR3 is 15 amino acids. In DNA form, the CDR3 reads TGCAGCGTTGAAGATCCCAACAGGCAGGCAGAGACCCAGTACTTC. It codes for CSVEDPNRQAETQYF.

The chain combines TRBV14 with TRBJ2-7; weak D call: TRBD2 (5 bases). CDR3 length: 15 residues. Germline-derived CDR1 and CDR2 are SGHDN and FVKESK. Trimming shortened V by 1 base and J by 4 bases, and 14 bases separated the two germline ends. Here the CDR3 reads CASSQGSRGSYEQYV. In DNA form, the CDR3 reads TGTGCCAGCAGCCAAGGTAGTAGAGGGTCGTACGAGCAGTACGTC.

V gene TRBV11-2 combines with J gene TRBJ2-5; possible D gene TRBD2, 7 bases. Germline lookup yields CDR1 SGHAT and CDR2 FQNNGV. The CDR3 runs to 15 residues. Trimming removed 7 bases from V and 5 bases from J, with 20 bases in between. The CDR3 here is CASTLSPGGWETQYF. In nucleotides, the CDR3 is TGTGCCAGCACCCTTAGCCCGGGGGGCTGGGAGACCCAGTACTTC.

The chain recombines TRBV5-1 with TRBJ2-6, with TRBD2 matching over 8 bases. The CDR3 runs 16 residues. Trimming removed 4 bases from V and 1 base from J; junction bases left unmatched: 4. Germline CDR1 SGHRS, CDR2 YFSETQ. CDR3 in amino acids: CASSLGLASGANVLTF. Written as DNA, the CDR3 is TGCGCCAGCAGCCTCGGACTAGCTTCTGGGGCCAACGTCCTGACTTTC.

This clonotype has more than one count but fewer than ten. The chain combines TRBV2 with TRBJ2-7, with 8 bases lining up with TRBD2. There are 14 residues in the CDR3. With 4 bases clipped from V and 2 bases from J, the junction kept 4 bases outside the gene matches. The germline gives CDR1 SNHLY, CDR2 FYNNEI. CDR3 protein: CASSASGSTYEQYV. CDR3 bases: TGTGCCAGCAGTGCCAGCGGGAGCACCTACGAGCAGTACGTC.

This chain uses TRBV2 with TRBJ1-1; D uncertain. The germline gives CDR1 SNHLY, CDR2 FYNNEI. The CDR3 is 14 amino acids. Trimming removed 2 bases from V and 4 bases from J, with 11 bases in between. CDR3 sequence: CASSESLRITEAFF. The CDR3 nucleotides read TGTGCCAGCAGTGAATCTTTGCGGATCACTGAAGCTTTCTTT.

This clonotype was recorded at least ten times. The V gene is TRBV12-3 or TRBV12-4, the J gene TRBJ2-1; the match to TRBD2 covers 10 bases. Trimming at V came to 6 bases and at J to 3 bases, leaving 5 bases not matched to a gene. This CDR3 has 15 amino acids. In DNA form, the CDR3 reads TGTGCCAGCAGCGTTAGCGGGAGGTTCTACAATGAGCAGTTCTTC. This encodes CASSVSGRFYNEQFF.

The chain carries TRBV20-1 and TRBJ1-5; tentatively, D is TRBD1 (6 bases). The V end was cut by 5 bases, the J end by 7 bases, with 15 bases between. CDR1 and CDR2 from the germline V gene are DFQATT and SNEGSKA (reference sequence). The CDR3 has 13 residues. This CDR3 is CSASRGPQQPQHF. CDR3 bases: TGCAGTGCTTCCAGGGGCCCACAACAGCCCCAGCATTTT.

The CDR3 nucleotides are TGCAGTGCAACCCGGGACAGGGGGTCCCAAGGCAATTCACCCCTCCACTTT. It is translated as CSATRDRGSQGNSPLHF. The chain couples TRBV20-1 to TRBJ1-6, with 11 bases that match TRBD1. J gave up 7 bases and V 6 bases, and 14 bases lay outside the gene matches. The CDR3 sequence is 17 residues long. From germline, CDR1 is DFQATT and CDR2 SNEGSKA (reference sequence).

This chain connects TRBV15 to TRBJ1-1; possible D gene TRBD1, 5 bases. Germline assignment: CDR1 LNHNV and CDR2 YYDKDF (reference sequence). This CDR3 contains 15 residues. Trimming removed 1 base at V and 1 base at J, with 10 bases between. The CDR3: CATSRGPGGNTEAFF. CDR3 DNA sequence: TGTGCCACCAGCAGAGGACCGGGGGGGAACACTGAAGCTTTCTTT.